This T cell receptor beta chain was profiled in a study of cytomegalovirus exposure and HLA in healthy donors (dated by TCRdb to the late 2010s). Study-level background: An earlier analysis of some 620 of the donors reported about 260 Gb of sequence data and approximately 120 million unique TCR beta sequences obtained from 150 million to 200 million T cells. Approximately 300 gigabases of sequencing data and roughly 90 million unique TCR sequences were included in an early release covering over 600 HLA-typed donors. Among the roughly 390 genotyped donors, around 81% belonged to the genetic ancestry cluster associated with self-reported Caucasian donors. The aim of the study was to test whether cataloging public T cell receptors could identify signatures of past pathogen exposure. The study profiled the T cell repertoires of approximately 700 subjects by immunosequencing and related them to cytomegalovirus serostatus. A separate validation cohort of roughly 110 different subjects was used in addition to the roughly 670-subject first cohort. High-throughput TCR immunosequencing, statistical association of individual TCRs with disease status, and machine learning were combined to predict cytomegalovirus infection status. To study patterns of TCR occurrence, a later analysis re-analyzed previously published TCR beta repertoires from around 700 donors and added high-resolution HLA genotyping. In the later analysis, no new phenotypic data were used to find candidate immune exposures; instead, reliance was placed on TCR beta sequences and their occurrence across donors. An earlier analysis of several hundred of the donors applied high-throughput TCR beta sequencing to assess whether each TCR beta V gene segment acted as functional or pseudogenic. Donor age, sex, ethnicity and CMV serostatus were compiled together with the repertoire data. A later genetic analysis used genome-wide SNP genotypes for about 55% of the 666 donors, treating that subset as a discovery cohort. All discovery cohort repertoires had been generated using a single sequencing platform. Class I and class II HLA loci were covered by the typing at four-digit resolution. The number of typed donors differed by locus: about 629-630 for A, B, C, DRB1 and DQB1; approximately 520 for DQA1; 606 for DPA1; and 400 to 480 for DPB1. Because of strong linkage in the cohort, five DR-DQ haplotypes were treated as single units for association and clustering. Among over 350 genotyped donors of the cohort, an average of around 240,000 unique TCR beta nucleotide sequences were sequenced per donor, around 18% of them non-productive.

From the cysteine up to the phenylalanine, the CDR3 has a length of 15 residues. Just the 45-base CDR3 DNA is kept, in frame starting at base 1. The CDR1 and CDR2 encoded by the germline V gene (reference sequence) are MNHNY and SVGAGI. Ends trimmed: V by 5 bases, J by 4 bases; bases unmatched to a gene: 9. The cohort comprised some 730 healthy bone marrow donors. Cohort members were all nominally healthy when sampled, although unrecorded immune exposures were likely present. The donor was CMV seronegative and belonged to the group of roughly 330 seronegative cohort members. Each donor provided a peripheral blood sample, and peripheral blood mononuclear cells were used for TCR beta sequencing. The Qiagen DNeasy Blood Extraction Kit was used to extract genomic DNA from the blood cell samples. The library was produced with the immunoSEQ multiplex PCR assay. For the multiplex PCR, a mixture combining 60 forward primers for TCR Vbeta segments and 13 reverse primers for TCR Jbeta segments was used. Amplification of the CDR3 region of rearranged TCR beta genes was performed with a multiplex PCR assay on genomic DNA. On the Illumina HiSeq System, the amplified TCR beta libraries were sequenced as 87-base-pair reads. The paper's processing steps were these. In a later analysis, approximately 74 million unique TCR beta chains were counted across the 690 or so repertoires, and approximately 9.9 million of these chains were shared by at least two donors. Raw reads were error-corrected and collapsed into unique sequences with a nearest-neighbor algorithm that merged closely related sequences to remove PCR and sequencing errors. CDR3 sequences were aligned to IMGT reference sequences to assign V, D and J gene segments. Each retained sequence needed at least a six-nucleotide match to both a V gene segment and a J gene segment. A rearrangement counted as productive if the CDR3 had no stop codons and remained in frame with V and J, and every other rearrangement counted as non-productive. Following IMGT convention, CDR3 was defined as the stretch from the second conserved V-encoded cysteine to the conserved J-encoded phenylalanine. In an earlier analysis of more than 550 of the donors, sequences lacking an unambiguous match to a single V gene segment were excluded. An earlier analysis of several hundred of the donors called V segments functional above 56.7% productive rearrangements and segregating when the between-donor standard deviation exceeded 5%. A statistical classification framework was built to diagnose cytomegalovirus status from the catalog of TCR beta chain sequences. In a later analysis, TCR nucleotide sequences were compared against IMGT/GENE-DB human TR gene sequences so that V and J genes could be assigned. A later analysis assigned CDR3 sequences and most-parsimonious VDJ recombination scenarios with the TCRdist pipeline. A later analysis defined each TCR beta chain by its CDR3 amino acid sequence plus V-gene family, and excluded reads lacking a unique V-gene family. As a way to deal with suspected cross-contamination and a sequencing artifact, a later analysis dropped 450 to 600 nucleotide sequences that were highly shared and had low generation probability. In a later analysis, a clonal expansion index for each public chain was calculated from normalized within-repertoire ranks of inferred template counts. In a later analysis, generation probabilities were computed with a VDJ recombination model fitted to out-of-frame rearrangements, and the resulting probabilities were checked against IGoR. In a later analysis, TCR-TCR, TCR-HLA and TCR-CMV co-occurrence was scored with hypergeometric tests, and a repertoire-size bias correction was applied to TCR pairs. False discovery rates were estimated in a later analysis by permuting HLA or CMV assignments 20 times. In a later analysis, co-occurring TCRs were grouped using DBSCAN, and TCRdist sequence similarity was added for clustering within HLA-allele-positive subsets. Co-occurrence clustering excluded repertoires with fewer than 30,000 or more than 120,000 public chains, plus five with anomalous nucleotide sharing. Held by TCRdb, this immuneACCESS table contains in-frame sequences only and omits some clones. Under half of the omission traces to an unresolved V gene where checked; the cause of the rest is unknown. V, J and clone size reflect that table, while D and trimming were determined from the DNA. The table for this sample lists 110,000 or so clones; 60% to 85% of them were counted only once. Jointly, the top ten make up 2% to 3% of the sample.

What the study reported, not specific to this receptor: Immune exposure information for the cohort was limited to CMV serostatus. An association between a missense DCLRE1C variant and V-gene and J-gene trimming of TCR beta chains was found in a later genetic analysis and replicated in an independent cohort. According to a later analysis, most CMV-associated TCR beta chains appeared to be HLA-restricted, and the HLA associations seemed to be driven largely by CMV exposure. The authors suggested that the approach could potentially be extended to other disease states and immunological phenotypes. In a later analysis, several top co-occurrence clusters were reported to appear linked to parvovirus B19, influenza, CMV and Epstein-Barr virus. Because counts were too low, seventeen rarely observed V segments, including chromosome 9 orphons, were excluded from the earlier analysis of 500 to 700 of the donors. Compared with equally common non-associated chains, HLA-associated TCR beta chains in a later analysis were more clonally expanded and had lower generation probabilities. A cluster of highly shared sequence variants was judged likely to represent a technical artifact of the sequencing pipeline. A later analysis found that TCR association rates varied across HLA loci, with DRB1 alleles showing the most associated TCRs and HLA-C alleles the fewest. In vitro tests confirmed that a few of the cytomegalovirus-associated TCR beta chains recognize cytomegalovirus antigens. When HLA alleles, especially DR and DQ, strongly co-occurred, attributing TCR associations to individual alleles was difficult. An earlier analysis of several hundred of the donors showed that most TCR beta V segments appeared in productive rearrangements either about 90% or about 30% of the time, which broadly matched IMGT annotations. Roughly uniform sequencing depth across donors was assumed in presence/absence analyses, although this assumption may not hold. This cohort had only TCR beta chains sequenced, and the lack of alpha or paired-chain data limited which features could be detected. Compared with the 666-donor mean, donors in an Asian-associated ancestry cluster had fewer N-insertions in productive TCRs, according to a later genetic analysis. HLA typing was unavailable for some donors at each locus, so association tests used only the typed subset. The 87-base-pair reads could not distinguish some IMGT-functional V segments, including TRBV6-2 and TRBV6-3, so those segments were excluded. A total of 164 TCR beta chains were listed by the study as associated with cytomegalovirus. Most TCR sequences were seen in very few donors, while some public TCRs were found in many individuals. A further reported finding was that TCR beta sequences accurately predicted the HLA-A and HLA-B alleles for most subjects in the first cohort. At a false discovery rate of 0.05, a later analysis linked about 16,000 TCR beta sequences to specific HLA alleles. Correlated functional status among segregating V segments might reflect linkage disequilibrium, but an unknown experimental factor could not be ruled out. In both the original and validation cohorts, the classifier was reported to diagnose cytomegalovirus status with high specificity and sensitivity.

On this clone: The antigen this receptor binds is unknown. No base qualities exist here, and no much larger clone lies one base off it.

The source of this sequence is a female donor in good health and CMV-seronegative. The specimen sequenced was PBMCs. The chain was built from TRBV6-6 and TRBJ2-7; 9 central bases correspond to TRBD1. In nucleotide form, the sequence is TGTGCCAGCAGTGGAAGTCCGGGACAGGGTTACGAGCAGTACTTC. Its protein product is CASSGSPGQGYEQYF.